This TCR beta chain appears in the sequencing data of a study of control samples from healthy donors and cancer patients. Some clones are missing from TCRdb's copy, which holds only in-frame ones; the method was immunoSEQ multiplex PCR. The sample shows 130,000 or so clones, around 94% of them seen only once. CDR3 length equals 19 residues. Germline CDR1 is SEHNR and CDR2 is FQNEAQ (reference sequence). V lost 2 bases to trimming and J lost 4 bases, with 25 bases between them. This chain joins TRBV7-9 and TRBJ2-3, with D possibly matching TRBD1 (6 bases). The sequencing input was blood. The clonotype was recovered from a man aged 35 to 55 in good health. CDR3 bases: TGTGCCAGCAGCTTAACTTTAGGGGTTGGACAGTACAGGGCAGATACGCAGTATTTT. Translation gives CASSLTLGVGQYRADTQYF. The full variable domain, with the rest looked up from reference TRBV7-9 and TRBJ2-3, is DTGVSQNPRHKITKRGQNVTFRCDPISEHNRLYWYRQTLGQGPEFLTYFQNEAQLEKSRLLSDRFSAERPKGSFSTLEIQRTEQGDSAMYLCASSLTLGVGQYRADTQYFGPGTRLTVL.